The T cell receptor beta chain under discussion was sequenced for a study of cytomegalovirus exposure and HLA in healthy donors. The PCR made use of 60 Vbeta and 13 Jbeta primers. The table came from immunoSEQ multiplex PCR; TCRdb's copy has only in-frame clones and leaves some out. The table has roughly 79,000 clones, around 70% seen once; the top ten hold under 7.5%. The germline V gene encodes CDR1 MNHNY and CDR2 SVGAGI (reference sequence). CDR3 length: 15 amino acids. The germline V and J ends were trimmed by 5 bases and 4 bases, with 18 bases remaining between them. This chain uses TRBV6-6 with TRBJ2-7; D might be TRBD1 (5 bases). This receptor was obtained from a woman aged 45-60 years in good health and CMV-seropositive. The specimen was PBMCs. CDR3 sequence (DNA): TGTGCCAGCAGTCCTCGGGCCGACAGTACTTACGAGCAGTACTTC. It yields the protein CASSPRADSTYEQYF.